The sequence of this T cell receptor beta chain was determined in a study of shared T cell receptors in the human thymus. Only in-frame clones appear in the TCRdb table, and some are missing; sequencing was by immunoSEQ multiplex PCR. Altogether 700,000 or so clones are present, 70% to 90% being singletons, with the ten largest covering around 0.01%. V shed 3 bases, J shed 3 bases, and the junction held 5 bases outside the gene matches. This CDR3 comprises 15 residues. Per germline, CDR1 SNHLY and CDR2 FYNNEI. These sequences were also reported in another study, on human thymus T cells. This second study says: Serving as donors were healthy Finnish infants, each of whom was having open corrective surgery for congenital heart defects. Thymic resections from corrective heart surgery supplied the tissue.

J is TRBJ2-3 and V is TRBV2; TRBD2 matches at 8 bases. Sequenced input: thymocytes. The source is a girl less than two years old with a congenital heart defect. CDR3 residues: CASSDPSGFTDTQYF. The CDR3 DNA follows: TGTGCCAGCAGTGACCCTAGCGGGTTTACAGATACGCAGTATTTT.